A selection of T cell receptor beta chains follows, all from one sample in a study of blood T cell repertoires in COVID-19. Method: immunoSEQ multiplex PCR; TCRdb's copy keeps in-frame clones and lacks some. The sample includes 200,000 to 300,000 clones, roughly 86% of them seen just once. Material: peripheral blood. The receptors here all came from a human donor in a cohort sampled during active COVID-19. CDR3s include the opening cysteine and the closing phenylalanine or tryptophan. D genes are given only for firm matches. Part of the rows lack a size; the others show once, few, many or a class for expanded clones.

TRBJ1-4 | . | TRBD1 | TRBV19 | 14 | TGTGCCAGTGCGACAGGGCAGACTAATGAAAAACTGTTTTTT | CASATGQTNEKLFF
TRBJ2-2 | . | TRBD1 | TRBV9 | 17 | TGTGCCAGCAGCGTAGGATCGGGACAGGGAGGCACCGGGGAGCTGTTTTTT | CASSVGSGQGGTGELFF
TRBJ1-2 | . | TRBD1 | TRBV27 | 14 | TGTGCCAGCAGGCCGACAGGGCAAAACTATGGCTACACCTTC | CASRPTGQNYGYTF
TRBJ2-6 | . | . | TRBV7-7 | 17 | TGTGCCAGCAGCGCACCACATGGGAGCTCTGGGGCCAACGTCCTGACTTTC | CASSAPHGSSGANVLTF
TRBJ2-7 | . | . | TRBV7-6 | 16 | TGTGCCAGCAGCTCCTCCTTGGGCCGAAGCTCCTACGAGCAGTACTTC | CASSSSLGRSSYEQYF
TRBJ1-2 | . | . | TRBV7-8 | 13 | TGTGCCAGCAGCTACTGGACAGACTATGGCTACACCTTC | CASSYWTDYGYTF
TRBJ2-3 | . | . | TRBV24-1 | 13 | TGTGCCACCTCGGGAGAATGGGCAGATACGCAGTATTTT | CATSGEWADTQYF
TRBJ2-5 | . | . | TRBV7-9 | 16 | TGTGCCAGCAGTTATAGTCCGCAGGCAGGGGAAGAGACCCAGTACTTC | CASSYSPQAGEETQYF
TRBJ2-3 | . | TRBD2 | TRBV2 | 15 | TGTGCCAGCAGTCCTTTAGCGGGCCTGGGGGATACGCAGTATTTT | CASSPLAGLGDTQYF
TRBJ1-2 | few | . | TRBV5-8 | 13 | TGTGCCAGCAGCTTGGTGGGAGACTATGGCTACACCTTC | CASSLVGDYGYTF
TRBJ2-7 | . | TRBD1 | TRBV6-4 | 15 | TGTGCCAGCACCAAGGGAGACAGGGAACGGGACGAGCAGTACTTC | CASTKGDRERDEQYF
TRBJ1-4 | . | TRBD1 | TRBV10-3 | 16 | TGTGCCAGTGGACAGGAGACAACAATCGGTAACGAAAAACTGTTTTTT | CASGQETTIGNEKLFF
TRBJ1-2 | . | . | TRBV6-5 | 15 | TGTGCCAGCAGTTACTCCCGGACAGAACACTATGGCTACACCTTC | CASSYSRTEHYGYTF
TRBJ1-1 | . | . | TRBV28 | 12 | TGTGCCAGCAACCTACAAGGAGAGAAAGCTTTCTTT | CASNLQGEKAFF
TRBJ1-1 | . | . | TRBV5-6 | 13 | TGTGCCAGCAGCTTGGGTGGCCCCACTGAAGCTTTCTTT | CASSLGGPTEAFF
TRBJ2-7 | . | TRBD1 | TRBV7-9 | 15 | TGTGCCAGCAGCTCCAGGGACAGGGGGCTATACGAGCAGTACTTC | CASSSRDRGLYEQYF
TRBJ1-3 | . | . | TRBV18 | 15 | TGTGCCAGCTCATCCTCCGGGGGAGCCGGAAACACCATATATTTT | CASSSSGGAGNTIYF
TRBJ1-5 | . | TRBD1 | TRBV4-1 | 17 | TGCGCCAGCAGCCGGTCTAGACAAGGGGGCGGAGGCCAGCCCCAGCATTTT | CASSRSRQGGGGQPQHF
TRBJ1-1 | . | . | TRBV10-3 | 15 | TGTGCCATCAGTGATTCGGGACTCTCTCACACTGAAGCTTTCTTT | CAISDSGLSHTEAFF
TRBJ2-7 | . | TRBD2 | TRBV11-2 | 16 | TGTGCCAGCAGCCCACGGACTAGCGGCGCCTCCTACGAGCAGTACTTC | CASSPRTSGASYEQYF
TRBJ2-6 | . | . | TRBV19 | 15 | TGTGCCAGTAGCTTACAGGGTGCTGGGGCCAACGTCCTGACTTTC | CASSLQGAGANVLTF
TRBJ1-1 | . | . | TRBV15 | 15 | TGTGCCACCAGCAGAGGCGGGACGGGGAACACTGAAGCTTTCTTT | CATSRGGTGNTEAFF
TRBJ1-5 | once | . | TRBV7-8 | 16 | TGTGCCAGCAGCTTATCAGGCTTCTATAGCAATCAGCCCCAGCATTTT | CASSLSGFYSNQPQHF
TRBJ1-2 | . | TRBD1 | TRBV25-1 | 14 | TGTGCCAGCACCCCCCCGGAGGGGGCACAGGGCTACACCTTC | CASTPPEGAQGYTF
TRBJ1-4 | once | . | TRBV5-1 | 14 | TGCGCCAGCAGCTTGGCGGGTACTAATGAAAAACTGTTTTTT | CASSLAGTNEKLFF
TRBJ2-7 | . | . | TRBV27 | 14 | TGTGCCAGCAGCCGCCCGGGTGGAGACTACGAGCAGTACTTC | CASSRPGGDYEQYF
TRBJ2-7 | . | . | TRBV9 | 17 | TGTGCCAGCAGCGTAGGCGAGCCAATGTGGAGCTCCTACGAGCAGTACTTC | CASSVGEPMWSSYEQYF
TRBJ1-1 | . | TRBD1 | TRBV19 | 16 | TGTGCCAGTAGTCCCCAACCGACAGGGGTGAACACTGAAGCTTTCTTT | CASSPQPTGVNTEAFF
TRBJ2-3 | . | TRBD2 | TRBV3-1/TRBV3-2 | 14 | TGTGCCAGCAGCCGGGGGACTACCACAGATACGCAGTATTTT | CASSRGTTTDTQYF
TRBJ2-1 | . | TRBD2 | TRBV7-2 | 18 | TGTGCCAGCAGCTTAGGGGGACTAGCGGGACAGGCGGGCAATGAGCAGTTCTTC | CASSLGGLAGQAGNEQFF
TRBJ2-1 | few | TRBD2 | TRBV7-8 | 15 | TGTGCCAGCAGCTTGCGGCGGGAGCCCTACAATGAGCAGTTCTTC | CASSLRREPYNEQFF
TRBJ2-5 | . | TRBD1 | TRBV18 | 15 | TGTGCCAGCTCCCCGACAGGGGGGGGCCAAGAGACCCAGTACTTC | CASSPTGGGQETQYF
TRBJ2-1 | . | TRBD1 | TRBV6-6 | 15 | TGTGCCAGCAGTCCCCTAGGGACAGGCTTCGATGAGCAGTTCTTC | CASSPLGTGFDEQFF
TRBJ2-7 | . | TRBD1 | TRBV27 | 18 | TGTGCCAGCGGCTATGCCGGGACAGGACCAAAGGTTCCCTACGAGCAGTACTTC | CASGYAGTGPKVPYEQYF
TRBJ1-5 | . | TRBD1 | TRBV19 | 12 | TGTGCCAGTAGTAGACGACAGGGCTCCCAGCATTTT | CASSRRQGSQHF
TRBJ1-1 | once | . | TRBV9 | 14 | TGTGCCAGCAGCGTAGAGGCGGTGAACACTGAAGCTTTCTTT | CASSVEAVNTEAFF
TRBJ1-1 | . | . | TRBV4-3 | 15 | TGCGCCAGCAGCCAAGGGGGGGGATTGTATGCTGAAGCTTTCTTT | CASSQGGGLYAEAFF
TRBJ1-5 | medium-sized | . | TRBV7-6 | 14 | TGTGCCAGCAGCTTAACAGGAGGCAATCAGCCCCAGCATTTT | CASSLTGGNQPQHF
TRBJ1-1 | . | . | TRBV27 | 13 | TGTGCCAGCAGTTTAAGAGGAAGCGCTGAAGCTTTCTTT | CASSLRGSAEAFF
TRBJ1-1 | . | . | TRBV7-2 | 13 | TGTGCCAGCAGCACAAACAGGGACACTGAAGCTTTCTTT | CASSTNRDTEAFF
TRBJ1-3 | . | . | TRBV18 | 14 | TGTGCCGACTCAAACTCGGGACAAAGGGACACCATATATTTT | CADSNSGQRDTIYF
TRBJ2-7 | . | TRBD2 | TRBV4-2 | 18 | TGTGCCAGCAGCCAAGACTCAGGGACTAGCCTGGAGGGGGACGAGCAGTACTTC | CASSQDSGTSLEGDEQYF
TRBJ1-5 | . | TRBD1 | TRBV27 | 16 | TGTGCCAGCAGTATACTCTCAACAGGGGGCAATCAGCCCCAGCATTTT | CASSILSTGGNQPQHF
TRBJ2-3 | . | . | TRBV9 | 17 | TGTGCCAGCAGCCCAGGAGGCCTAGCTCAAAGGGGGGATACGCAGTATTTT | CASSPGGLAQRGDTQYF
TRBJ2-7 | . | TRBD1 | TRBV4-3 | 15 | TGCGCCAGCAGCCAAGACCTGGGACAGATCTACGAGCAGTACTTC | CASSQDLGQIYEQYF
TRBJ2-7 | . | . | TRBV2 | 14 | TGTGCCAGCAGACGTCGGGACTCCTCCTACGAGCAGTACTTC | CASRRRDSSYEQYF
TRBJ2-7 | . | TRBD1 | TRBV19 | 15 | TGTGCCAGTAGTATAACGGGACAGGAGACCTACGAGCAGTACTTC | CASSITGQETYEQYF
TRBJ2-7 | few | . | TRBV7-9 | 13 | TGTGCCAGCATGCCGGGGAGCTCTTACGAGCAGTACTTC | CASMPGSSYEQYF
TRBJ1-5 | few | . | TRBV29-1 | 15 | TGCAGCGCCCCAGGTTCGGGGGACGGCAATCAGCCCCAGCATTTT | CSAPGSGDGNQPQHF
TRBJ2-7 | . | . | TRBV27 | 13 | TGTGCCAGCAGTTTTATACAGGGCTACGAGCAGTACTTC | CASSFIQGYEQYF
TRBJ1-1 | once | TRBD1 | TRBV7-9 | 15 | TGTGCCAGCAGCTTAGGGGACAGTTCAAACACTGAAGCTTTCTTT | CASSLGDSSNTEAFF
TRBJ1-1 | . | . | TRBV7-3 | 13 | TGTGCCAGCAGCTTATCGGGAGGCGCTGAAGCTTTCTTT | CASSLSGGAEAFF
TRBJ1-5 | . | TRBD1 | TRBV19 | 18 | TGTGCCAGCTACCAAGGGGACAGCCTCTTTACTAGCAATCAGCCCCAGCATTTT | CASYQGDSLFTSNQPQHF
TRBJ2-7 | once | . | TRBV7-2 | 14 | TGTGCCAGCAGCTTAGATGGCACCAACTACGAGCAGTACTTC | CASSLDGTNYEQYF
TRBJ2-7 | . | . | TRBV6-5 | 13 | TGTGCCAGCAAACCCAGCGGAACCTACGAGCAGTACTTC | CASKPSGTYEQYF
TRBJ1-1 | . | TRBD1 | TRBV18 | 13 | TGTGCCAGCTCACCGACAGGGGAGGCTGAAGCTTTCTTT | CASSPTGEAEAFF
TRBJ1-4 | . | . | TRBV5-6 | 14 | TGTGCCAGCAGCTTGGGCCCCGAGGGTGAAAAACTGTTTTTT | CASSLGPEGEKLFF
TRBJ1-2 | . | TRBD1 | TRBV9 | 14 | TGTGCCAGCAGCCCCCGGACAGGGACCTATGGCTACACCTTC | CASSPRTGTYGYTF
TRBJ2-5 | once | . | TRBV5-1 | 16 | TGCGCCAGCAGCTTGGGTGGACAGCATTTTAGTGAGACCCAGTACTTC | CASSLGGQHFSETQYF
TRBJ2-6 | . | . | TRBV5-1 | 15 | TGCGCCAGCAGCACCCAGGGAACTGGGGCCAACGTCCTGACTTTC | CASSTQGTGANVLTF